This T cell receptor beta chain was documented in a study of blood T cells in healthy people across ages (dated by TCRdb to 2015 to 2017). Concerning the study at large: In model experiments, template switching captured about one uniquely barcoded TCR beta cDNA molecule for every two T cells. Age-related changes in TCR beta repertoire diversity were measured in the study by deep sequencing normalized with unique cDNA molecular identifiers. The donors were split into four age groups: young (average 16 years), middle-aged (more than 35), aged (more than 55) and long-lived (roughly 88). Two additional independent replicas of 1 million unique cDNA reads from the same blood draw were analyzed for two donors (one aged 18 to 29 and one aged 80 or older). Overall study outcomes, separate from this receptor: There was a strong correlation between observed TCR beta diversity and the percentage of naive T cells measured by flow cytometry. Since profiling was done on bulk unsorted PBMCs, naive and antigen-experienced compartments could not be conclusively compared. Observed TCR beta diversity per million T cells fell roughly linearly with age, and a significant reduction was already apparent by age approximately 40. Estimates of total diversity based on one million sequenced T cells were considered lower bounds and underestimates. Compared with the aged group, more naive CD4+ T cells, fewer expanded clones and increased TCR diversity were shown by the long-lived group, suggesting age selection. The CMV infection status of donors was not known, potentially confounding age-related changes in expanded clonotypes.

Comments on this clonotype: The target of this receptor is not known. No base quality values were provided; no much bigger clone lies one nucleotide off.

Taken from the germline V gene, the CDR1 and CDR2 loops are SGHNT and YENEEA. There are 13 amino acids in the CDR3, from cysteine to phenylalanine inclusive. The read is trimmed to its CDR3 DNA, 39 bases read in frame from base 1. Systemically healthy Caucasian individuals from Russia, some 40 in total and aged about 6 to 100 years, were included as donors. Approximately 10 milliliters of peripheral blood were collected from each donor into EDTA-treated Vacutainer tubes. PBMCs were isolated by Ficoll-Paque density-gradient centrifugation, with at least 6.5 million obtained per sample. Trizol reagent was used to extract total RNA from the PBMCs, yielding at least 5.5 micrograms per sample. The percentages of naive CD45RAhigh/CD27high T cells were determined by flow cytometry on a PBMC aliquot from every donor. Library preparation employed 5' RACE. Instrument used: Illumina HiSeq 2500. A second PCR of about 6 to 11 cycles was performed with a sample-barcoded 5' primer and a J-beta primer mix. A template-switch 5' adaptor carrying 12 random nucleotides introduced a unique molecular identifier onto each TCR beta cDNA molecule. At least 2.5 million CDR3-containing paired-end reads were obtained from each sample. First-strand cDNA was synthesized from all RNA with the Mint cDNA synthesis kit, primed by a TRBC-specific oligonucleotide. Following uracil-DNA glycosylase treatment, a first 18-cycle PCR with universal primers M1SS and BC2_uni_R was performed on all cDNA. In the source study's methods: For normalization, 1 million high-quality reads, each with a distinct molecular identifier, were randomly selected from each sample. Instead of being binned into consensus sequences, reads that shared molecular identifiers were thrown out. MiTCR, set to a Q25 quality threshold and the strictest error-elimination algorithm, was used for CDR3 identification, clonotype clustering and error correction. A nonparametric unseen species model using Euler transformation provided a lower-bound estimate of total TCR beta diversity. Using fastp trimming at Q25 and MiXCR clonotype assembly, TCRdb reanalyzed the public sequencing data and kept in-frame beta chains. Records with the same CDR3 protein are collapsed into one entry carrying the most frequent genes and DNA. TCRdb, not the authors, supplied the V and J calls. Counted in this sample were 800,000 to 1,300,000 distinct CDR3 sequences; roughly a quarter of them appeared once. The ten most abundant clones make up less than 0.75% of the sample.

Another study also made use of these data, one on T cells of mothers and their children. The other study reports the following: Donors were nine systemically healthy Caucasian individuals: three mothers and their six children. cDNA synthesis consumed the entire amount of extracted RNA, loaded at around 1.5 ug RNA in each 15 ul reaction. In the second PCR, the M1S primer introduced both the sample barcodes and 2-4 random nucleotides. Over 10 million TCR beta CDR3 reads came from each mother, compared with roughly 2.8 million reads from each child. In both related and unrelated pairs, thymic selection shapes the output of TCR recombination in a similar way, with inherited differences having only a minor effect. Related mother-child pairs always showed normalized repertoire overlap that was slightly higher than in unrelated mother-child pairs, though the difference was never significant. No persistent microchimeric T cell clones were detected, at a sensitivity of approximately 100 clones per million clonotypes. The study used deep NGS to compare TCR beta repertoires of mothers and children, seeking features distinguishing related mother-child pairs from unrelated individuals. On average, the children were roughly 10 +/- 4 years old, while the mothers were approximately 40 +/- 4 years old. After adapter ligation with NEBNext reagents, the libraries were sequenced on Illumina HiSeq 2000 with 100+100 nt paired-end reads. To prevent cross-contamination, the mother and child libraries were prepared one month apart and sequenced in separate runs. Each donor had between about 450,000 and 2,100,000 distinct TCR beta clonotypes identified. Naive TCR beta clonotypes were estimated from low-frequency clonotypes matched to each donor's FACS-determined naive share, without sorting.

The specimen was blood. The origin of this receptor is a girl aged 2 to 9 in good health. The rearrangement joined TRBV11-3 to TRBJ2-5; D gene: possibly TRBD1, on 6 matching bases. The DNA end favors TRBJ2-7, so the J call may be wrong. The CDR3 has the sequence CASSGTRDYEQYF. The DNA reads as follows: TGTGCCAGCAGCGGGACAAGGGACTACGAGCAGTACTTC.